This is a list of T cell receptor beta chains from one sample in a study of blood T cells in healthy people across ages. MiXCR was run by TCRdb on the 5' RACE reads, yielding one entry per CDR3 protein. The sample yields about 940,000 distinct CDR3 sequences, roughly 48% seen once. The sequenced material came from blood. The receptors were sampled from a man younger than 45 in good health. The CDR3 runs from the conserved cysteine through the conserved F or W. Fields, in order: J gene, V gene, clone size, CDR3 protein. The size of a clone is reported for some rows only, either as once, few or many, or as a class for expanded clones.

>TRBJ2-7|TRBV20-1|-
CSAATGITLYEQYF
>TRBJ1-2|TRBV3-1|once
CASTRGQGMHRGSNYGYTF
>TRBJ1-1|TRBV2|-
CASSEGGTGLMNTEAFF
>TRBJ1-5|TRBV12-3/TRBV12-4|-
CASRRDRALEPQHF
>TRBJ1-2|TRBV20-1|-
CRPPDVDYGYTF
>TRBJ1-1|TRBV27|-
CASSLLQGAGTEAFF
>TRBJ1-5|TRBV7-9|few
CAGSLAWESSQPQHF
>TRBJ2-7|TRBV12-3/TRBV12-4|-
CASSFEGAPAYEQYF
>TRBJ1-5|TRBV2|-
CASSDGAYSNQPQHF
>TRBJ2-3|TRBV6-1|-
CASRRTSGIPSTDTQYF
>TRBJ2-1|TRBV7-3|-
CASKTSGVDNEQFF
>TRBJ1-2|TRBV10-3|-
CAISEGPEPCGYTF
>TRBJ1-2|TRBV20-1|-
CSARDGGVPYGYTF
>TRBJ2-5|TRBV9|-
CASSVGGSGETQYF
>TRBJ1-2|TRBV12-3/TRBV12-4|-
CASSGTGVLSGYTF
>TRBJ1-5|TRBV3-1|-
CASSGANGNQPQHF
>TRBJ1-4|TRBV27|many
CASSPEGIYEKLFF
>TRBJ1-4|TRBV12-3/TRBV12-4|few
CASGTTLGGQNEKLFF
>TRBJ1-2|TRBV20-1|-
CRAISGGYTF
>TRBJ2-1|TRBV18|many
CASSPSDSGSNEQFF